A selection of T cell receptor beta chains follows, all from one sample in a study of cytomegalovirus exposure and HLA in healthy donors. Data came from immunoSEQ multiplex PCR; TCRdb stores just in-frame clones and leaves some out. The sample gives 80,000 to 100,000 clones, 65% to 85% of which show up once; about 5.5% is in the top ten. Sequenced: PBMCs. These receptors all come from a man aged 40-55 years in good health and CMV-seropositive. Both conserved end residues are part of each CDR3. Each record gives: CDR3 DNA, CDR3 protein, V gene, CDR3 length, D gene, J gene, clone size. D genes are given only for firm matches. The size of a clone is reported for some rows only, either as once, few or many, or as a class for expanded clones.

DNA: TGTGCCAGCAGCAGGACAGGGGATAGCAATCAGCCCCAGCATTTT
CDR3: CASSRTGDSNQPQHF
V: TRBV28
length: 15
D: TRBD1
J: TRBJ1-5
size: -

DNA: TGTGCCAGCAGCTCCACGCTGTCGGCGACTAGCCGGGAGCTGTTTTTT
CDR3: CASSSTLSATSRELFF
V: TRBV11-2
length: 16
D: TRBD2
J: TRBJ2-2
size: -

DNA: TGTGCCAGCAGTGACTACCTGAACACCGAAGCTTTCTTT
CDR3: CASSDYLNTEAFF
V: TRBV6-4
length: 13
D: -
J: TRBJ1-1
size: -

DNA: TGTGCCAGCAGAACCCAGACAGGTCCCCGGGAGACCCAGTACTTC
CDR3: CASRTQTGPRETQYF
V: TRBV6-1
length: 15
D: -
J: TRBJ2-5
size: -

DNA: TGCGCCAGCAGCTTGGACGACTGGAATGAAAAACTGTTTTTT
CDR3: CASSLDDWNEKLFF
V: TRBV5-1
length: 14
D: -
J: TRBJ1-4
size: -

DNA: TGTGCCAGCAGTTACGACAGGGGAACCTACGAGCAGTACTTC
CDR3: CASSYDRGTYEQYF
V: TRBV6-5
length: 14
D: TRBD1
J: TRBJ2-7
size: -

DNA: TGTGCCAGCAGTGTGGGGGTAGCGGGGCACAATGAGCAGTTCTTC
CDR3: CASSVGVAGHNEQFF
V: TRBV6-1
length: 15
D: TRBD2
J: TRBJ2-1
size: -

DNA: TGCGCCAGCAGCTTGGCCATAGCGGGGGGGTCCACCGGGGAGCTGTTTTTT
CDR3: CASSLAIAGGSTGELFF
V: TRBV5-1
length: 17
D: TRBD2
J: TRBJ2-2
size: -

DNA: TGTGCCAGCAGCAAGACAGGGCCCACCGGGGAGCTGTTTTTT
CDR3: CASSKTGPTGELFF
V: TRBV11-1
length: 14
D: TRBD1
J: TRBJ2-2
size: -

DNA: TGTGCCGCCAGACAGGGGTATACCACAGATACGCAGTATTTT
CDR3: CAARQGYTTDTQYF
V: TRBV6-1
length: 14
D: TRBD1
J: TRBJ2-3
size: -

DNA: TGTGCCAGCAGCTTGATGGGCAGCCATGAAAAACTGTTTTTT
CDR3: CASSLMGSHEKLFF
V: TRBV5-6
length: 14
D: -
J: TRBJ1-4
size: once

DNA: TGTGCCAGCAGGAGACCAGGCGCCTCTCAGCCCCAGCATTTT
CDR3: CASRRPGASQPQHF
V: TRBV28
length: 14
D: -
J: TRBJ1-5
size: few

DNA: TGTGCAAGTCGCTTAAAGCCGACCTACGAGCAGTACTTC
CDR3: CASRLKPTYEQYF
V: TRBV12-2
length: 13
D: -
J: TRBJ2-7
size: once

DNA: TGTGCCAGCAGCTTGAGCGGCACCGGGGAGCTGTTTTTT
CDR3: CASSLSGTGELFF
V: TRBV7-7
length: 13
D: -
J: TRBJ2-2
size: -

DNA: TGTGCCAGCAGCCCATGGACAGGGAAGGGAACTAACTATGGCTACACCTTC
CDR3: CASSPWTGKGTNYGYTF
V: TRBV7-9
length: 17
D: TRBD1
J: TRBJ1-2
size: once

DNA: TGTGCCATCAGTGCGGGTGACGCGAGGAACACTGAAGCTTTCTTT
CDR3: CAISAGDARNTEAFF
V: TRBV10-3
length: 15
D: -
J: TRBJ1-1
size: -

DNA: TGCGCCAGCAGCTTGTTGGGACAGGGAACGGCCGGGGAGCTGTTTTTT
CDR3: CASSLLGQGTAGELFF
V: TRBV5-1
length: 16
D: TRBD1
J: TRBJ2-2
size: -

DNA: TGTGCCAGCAGTGCTTACAGGGGAGGAAGAGAAAAACTGTTTTTT
CDR3: CASSAYRGGREKLFF
V: TRBV27
length: 15
D: TRBD1
J: TRBJ1-4
size: few

DNA: TGTGCCAGTAGTATATCAGGGGGTAATCAGCCCCAGCATTTT
CDR3: CASSISGGNQPQHF
V: TRBV19
length: 14
D: TRBD1
J: TRBJ1-5
size: -

DNA: TGTTCCAGCAGCTTGGGACAGGGTAATGAAAAACTGTTTTTT
CDR3: CSSSLGQGNEKLFF
V: TRBV7-9
length: 14
D: TRBD1
J: TRBJ1-4
size: -

DNA: TGTGCCAGCAGCGTAGCTACGGGGGGCTACAATGAGCAGTTCTTC
CDR3: CASSVATGGYNEQFF
V: TRBV9
length: 15
D: TRBD2
J: TRBJ2-1
size: -

DNA: TGTGCCAGCAGCTCCGGGAGCAACACTGAAGCTTTCTTT
CDR3: CASSSGSNTEAFF
V: TRBV11-3
length: 13
D: -
J: TRBJ1-1
size: -

DNA: TGTGCCAGCAGTACAACTAGCGTTGCCGGGGAGCTGTTTTTT
CDR3: CASSTTSVAGELFF
V: TRBV27
length: 14
D: TRBD2
J: TRBJ2-2
size: -

DNA: TGTGCCAGCAGCTTAGATCAGGGGATCGGCTACACCTTC
CDR3: CASSLDQGIGYTF
V: TRBV7-9
length: 13
D: -
J: TRBJ1-2
size: -

DNA: TGTGCCAGCGGCTACAGGGGGGGGAATCAGCCCCAGCATTTT
CDR3: CASGYRGGNQPQHF
V: TRBV27
length: 14
D: TRBD1
J: TRBJ1-5
size: -

DNA: TGTGCCAGCAGTTACACGACAGAGACCTATGAAGCTTTCTTT
CDR3: CASSYTTETYEAFF
V: TRBV6-6
length: 14
D: -
J: TRBJ1-1
size: -

DNA: TGTTCCAGCAGCTTAGAACAGACGGGGGGCTACACCTTC
CDR3: CSSSLEQTGGYTF
V: TRBV7-9
length: 13
D: -
J: TRBJ1-2
size: -

DNA: TGCGCCAGCAGCTTGGCGACAGAAAACAGTCAGTACTTC
CDR3: CASSLATENSQYF
V: TRBV5-1
length: 13
D: -
J: TRBJ2-4
size: -

DNA: TGTGCCAGCAGTTTAAACTTCCCCGCCTACGAGCAGTACTTC
CDR3: CASSLNFPAYEQYF
V: TRBV28
length: 14
D: -
J: TRBJ2-7
size: -

DNA: TGTGCCAGCAGGGGCCCTGGGACAGGGGGAACTGAAGCTTTCTTT
CDR3: CASRGPGTGGTEAFF
V: TRBV6-1
length: 15
D: TRBD1
J: TRBJ1-1
size: -

DNA: TGTGCCAGTAGTATACGGGGACAGCTTTACGAGCAGTACTTC
CDR3: CASSIRGQLYEQYF
V: TRBV19
length: 14
D: TRBD1
J: TRBJ2-7
size: -

DNA: TGTGCCAGCAGTGAACGGACTAGCGGAACCAAAAACAGTCAGTACTTC
CDR3: CASSERTSGTKNSQYF
V: TRBV2
length: 16
D: TRBD2
J: TRBJ2-4
size: -

DNA: TGTGCCAGCAGCTTAGATAGCAGGGGGCTGGACGAGCAGTACTTC
CDR3: CASSLDSRGLDEQYF
V: TRBV5-5
length: 15
D: TRBD1
J: TRBJ2-7
size: -

DNA: TGTGCCAGCAGAGTGGGACAGGGTGGCTACACCTTC
CDR3: CASRVGQGGYTF
V: TRBV2
length: 12
D: TRBD1
J: TRBJ1-2
size: -

DNA: TGTGCCAGCAGCCCGACCGGGGGTAGCAATCAGCCCCAGCATTTT
CDR3: CASSPTGGSNQPQHF
V: TRBV7-2
length: 15
D: -
J: TRBJ1-5
size: -

DNA: TGTGCCAGCAGTTATGACAGGGCAAACTATGGCTACACCTTC
CDR3: CASSYDRANYGYTF
V: TRBV6-5
length: 14
D: TRBD1
J: TRBJ1-2
size: once

DNA: TGTGCCAGCAGCATGACTAGTCGGTACGAGCAGTACTTC
CDR3: CASSMTSRYEQYF
V: TRBV7-6
length: 13
D: -
J: TRBJ2-7
size: -

DNA: TGTGCCAGCAGCTTAGGGGGCCCCCTTCTCAATGAAAAACTGTTTTTT
CDR3: CASSLGGPLLNEKLFF
V: TRBV7-6
length: 16
D: -
J: TRBJ1-4
size: -

DNA: TGTGCCAGCAGACCCGACAGAAGCTCCTACAATGAGCAGTTCTTC
CDR3: CASRPDRSSYNEQFF
V: TRBV9
length: 15
D: -
J: TRBJ2-1
size: -